This entry features one T cell receptor beta chain sequence. Methods used by the authors: Amplification of reference gene primers was used by the study to estimate nucleated cell counts. Sequenced by immunoSEQ multiplex PCR; TCRdb stores in-frame clones only, minus some. The D gene and trimming were derived from the DNA, and the V and J assignments and clone size from that table. The sample contains hundreds of thousands of clones, 70% to 90% of which appear only once. V was trimmed by 6 bases and J by 3 bases, leaving 15 bases between them. From germline, CDR1 is LNHDA and CDR2 SQIVND (reference sequence). The length of the CDR3 is 15 residues. The data were obtained in a study of blood T cell repertoires in COVID-19. Study context: Collection of acute and convalescent COVID-19 samples took place in the United States, Italy and Spain. Nucleic acid was either cDNA or gDNA, and it came from T cells, B-cell-depleted T cells, or PBMCs.

This chain links TRBV19 with TRBJ1-5, with a tentative D call TRBD1 (5 bases). Input material: peripheral blood. The sequence was collected from a middle-aged man with acute or convalescent COVID-19. The DNA of the CDR3 is TGTGCCAGTAGCCGTCAGGGTTTGTTCAATCAGCCCCAGCATTTT. Protein product: CASSRQGLFNQPQHF.